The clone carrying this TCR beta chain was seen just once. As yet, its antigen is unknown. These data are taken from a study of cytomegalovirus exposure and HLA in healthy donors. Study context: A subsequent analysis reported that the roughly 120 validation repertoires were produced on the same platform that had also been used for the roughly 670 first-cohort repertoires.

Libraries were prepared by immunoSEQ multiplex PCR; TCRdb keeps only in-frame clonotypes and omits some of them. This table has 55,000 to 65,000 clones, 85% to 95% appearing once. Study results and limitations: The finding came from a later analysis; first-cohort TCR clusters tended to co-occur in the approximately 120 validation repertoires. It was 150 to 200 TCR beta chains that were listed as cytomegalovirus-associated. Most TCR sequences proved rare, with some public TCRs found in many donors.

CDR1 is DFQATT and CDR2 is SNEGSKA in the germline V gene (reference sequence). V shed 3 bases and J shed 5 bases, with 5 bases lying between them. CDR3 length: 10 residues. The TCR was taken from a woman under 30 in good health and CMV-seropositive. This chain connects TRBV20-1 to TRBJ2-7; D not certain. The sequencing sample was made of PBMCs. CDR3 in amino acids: CSASSDEQYF. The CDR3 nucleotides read TGCAGTGCTAGCTCGGACGAGCAGTACTTC.